A selection of T cell receptor beta chains follows, all from one sample in a study of blood T cell repertoires in COVID-19. Data came from immunoSEQ multiplex PCR; TCRdb stores just in-frame clones and leaves some out. This sample carries more than 95,000 clones, roughly 80% of them seen once, and the ten largest clones take just under 20%. Sequencing was done on a sample of peripheral blood. These receptors were obtained from a woman in her 70s with acute or convalescent COVID-19. Each CDR3 is given with its conserved first and last residue. Fields, in order: J gene, V gene, clone size, D gene, CDR3 protein, CDR3 DNA. The D gene is left open where the match is weak. Some rows have no size entry. The others give once, few or many, or a class for an expanded clone.

TRBJ1-1,TRBV6-5,.,TRBD1,CASSYSGRGMNTEAFF,TGTGCCAGCAGTTACTCGGGCAGGGGGATGAACACTGAAGCTTTCTTT
TRBJ1-5,TRBV5-5,few,TRBD1,CASSIRQGGNQPQHF,TGTGCCAGCAGCATACGACAGGGGGGCAATCAGCCCCAGCATTTT
TRBJ2-7,TRBV25-1,.,.,CASSRRGNPYEQYF,TGTGCCAGCAGCCGACGGGGGAACCCCTACGAGCAGTACTTC
TRBJ1-1,TRBV30,.,TRBD1,CAWSVPTLRGYTEAFF,TGTGCCTGGAGTGTACCTACTCTCAGGGGGTACACTGAAGCTTTCTTT
TRBJ2-1,TRBV14,once,.,CASSHRTVFSYNEQFF,TGTGCCAGCAGCCATCGGACAGTCTTTTCCTACAATGAGCAGTTCTTC
TRBJ2-1,TRBV27,many,.,CASSLFRYNEQFF,TGTGCCAGCAGTTTATTTCGTTACAATGAGCAGTTCTTC
TRBJ2-7,TRBV9,once,.,CASSSTGAGGNEQYF,TGTGCCAGCAGCTCAACCGGGGCAGGAGGGAACGAGCAGTACTTC
TRBJ2-3,TRBV27,.,.,CASSPTLWGLTDTQYF,TGTGCCAGCAGTCCTACCCTATGGGGGCTCACAGATACGCAGTATTTT
TRBJ2-5,TRBV5-1,.,.,CASSTGSIDGETQYF,TGCGCCAGCAGCACCGGGTCCATCGACGGGGAGACCCAGTACTTC
TRBJ2-7,TRBV7-8,once,.,CASSQWLSYEQYF,TGTGCCAGCAGCCAATGGCTCTCCTACGAGCAGTACTTC
TRBJ2-4,TRBV12-3/TRBV12-4,.,.,CATEVAKNIQYF,TGTGCCACGGAGGTCGCCAAAAACATTCAGTACTTC
TRBJ1-2,TRBV7-9,.,TRBD1,CASSNRGLGYTF,TGTGCCAGCAGCAACAGGGGTCTGGGCTACACCTTC
TRBJ2-7,TRBV30,.,TRBD1,CAWTLTGYEQYF,TGTGCCTGGACCCTGACAGGGTACGAGCAGTACTTC
TRBJ1-5,TRBV28,.,TRBD1,CASSPGTDRVFGQPQHF,TGTGCCAGCAGTCCAGGGACCGACAGGGTGTTTGGTCAGCCCCAGCATTTT
TRBJ1-6,TRBV6-1,.,TRBD1,CASSGHETGTGTSPLHF,TGTGCCAGCAGTGGGCATGAGACCGGGACAGGGACTTCACCCCTCCACTTT
TRBJ2-1,TRBV4-3,.,.,CASSQEWGLTSYNEQFF,TGCGCCAGCAGCCAAGAATGGGGCTTAACCTCCTACAATGAGCAGTTCTTC
TRBJ2-7,TRBV21-1,.,.,CASSKVVRSSRSSSYEQYF,TGTGCCAGCAGCAAAGTAGTCAGGTCGAGCAGATCTTCCTCCTACGAGCAGTACTTC
TRBJ1-1,TRBV12-5,.,TRBD1,CASAISQGAIFF,TGTGCTAGTGCTATATCACAGGGGGCGATCTTCTTT
TRBJ1-6,TRBV6-5,few,TRBD1,CASSSPDRQNSPLHF,TGTGCCAGCAGTTCCCCGGACAGGCAGAATTCACCCCTCCACTTT
TRBJ1-1,TRBV6-5,.,.,CASSLLIGDTEAFF,TGTGCCAGCAGTTTACTCATCGGAGACACTGAAGCTTTCTTT
TRBJ2-7,TRBV7-2,.,TRBD1,CASSRDRVYEQYF,TGTGCCAGCAGCCGCGACAGGGTCTACGAGCAGTACTTC
TRBJ1-1,TRBV9,.,TRBD1,CASSPGTGPPLNTEAFF,TGTGCCAGCAGCCCAGGGACAGGGCCACCCCTGAACACTGAAGCTTTCTTT
TRBJ2-7,TRBV7-2,.,.,CASSLTDYEQYF,TGTGCCAGCAGTCTGACAGACTACGAGCAGTACTTC
TRBJ1-5,TRBV3-1/TRBV3-2,.,.,CASSHSGSNQPQHF,TGTGCCAGCAGCCATTCAGGGAGCAATCAGCCCCAGCATTTT
TRBJ1-1,TRBV6-2/TRBV6-3,.,.,CASSYGAVMAEAFF,TGTGCCAGCAGTTATGGGGCGGTCATGGCTGAAGCTTTCTTT
TRBJ1-2,TRBV19,few,TRBD1,CASSSTGMYGYTF,TGTGCCAGTAGCTCGACAGGGATGTATGGCTACACCTTC
TRBJ2-7,TRBV5-4,few,TRBD2,CASSLVGEGRYEQYF,TGTGCCAGCAGCTTGGTCGGGGAGGGGAGGTACGAGCAGTACTTC
TRBJ2-1,TRBV5-4,few,.,CASRTTRDSSGLNEQFF,TGTGCCAGCCGTACAACGAGGGACTCCTCGGGTCTCAATGAGCAGTTCTTC
TRBJ2-2,TRBV30,.,.,CALTGTRLTGELFF,TGTGCCCTTACCGGGACAAGACTCACCGGGGAGCTGTTTTTT
TRBJ1-2,TRBV28,.,.,CASSLYPGTHGANYGYTF,TGTGCCAGCAGTTTATACCCTGGGACACATGGAGCGAACTATGGCTACACCTTC
TRBJ1-2,TRBV18,.,.,CASSPPPGDYGYTF,TGTGCCAGCTCACCACCCCCCGGGGACTATGGCTACACCTTC
TRBJ2-7,TRBV15,.,.,CATSRASGVSQGQYF,TGTGCCACCAGCAGAGCTTCAGGTGTCTCCCAGGGGCAGTACTTC
TRBJ1-2,TRBV6-5,.,TRBD1,CASRQGAGGYTF,TGTGCCAGCAGGCAGGGGGCCGGTGGCTACACCTTC
TRBJ2-3,TRBV30,.,.,CAWRHSSVLGYTQYF,TGTGCCTGGAGGCATTCTAGCGTTTTAGGTTATACGCAGTATTTT
TRBJ1-1,TRBV5-1,.,.,CASSLGGGATGTEAFF,TGCGCCAGCAGCTTGGGGGGGGGCGCGACTGGCACTGAAGCTTTCTTT
TRBJ1-5,TRBV11-2,.,TRBD1,CASSPAGTGSWQPQHF,TGTGCCAGCAGCCCTGCCGGGACAGGGTCTTGGCAGCCCCAGCATTTT
TRBJ1-1,TRBV27,.,.,CASSPRGSGNTEAFF,TGTGCCAGCAGTCCCAGGGGTTCGGGGAACACTGAAGCTTTCTTT
TRBJ1-2,TRBV5-1,once,.,CASSSEGYYGYTF,TGCGCCAGCAGCTCGGAGGGGTACTATGGCTACACCTTC
TRBJ1-2,TRBV4-3,few,.,CASSQDPGLGGYTF,TGCGCCAGCAGCCAAGATCCAGGGCTTGGGGGCTACACCTTC
TRBJ2-2,TRBV29-1,.,.,CSVVGTSGELFF,TGCAGCGTCGTTGGGACTTCCGGGGAGCTGTTTTTT
TRBJ2-2,TRBV11-2,.,TRBD1,CASSLDKLDRGLNTGELFF,TGTGCCAGCAGCTTAGATAAGCTTGACAGGGGATTGAACACCGGGGAGCTGTTTTTT
TRBJ2-5,TRBV7-9,.,TRBD2,CASGTSGVQETQYF,TGTGCCAGCGGAACTAGCGGGGTCCAAGAGACCCAGTACTTC